These 9 T cell receptor beta chains originate from one sample sequenced in a study of blood T cell repertoires in COVID-19. The assay was immunoSEQ multiplex PCR, and TCRdb's table has in-frame clones only and misses some. The sample has 22,000 or so clones, about 90% seen once; the top ten hold about 4%. The sequencing input was peripheral blood. Every receptor here comes from a human donor in a cohort sampled during active COVID-19.

This sequence joins TRBV27 and TRBJ2-5; 12 bases are a match to TRBD2. The V and J ends lost 6 bases and 5 bases, in that order; junction bases with no gene match: 7. The CDR3 consists of 15 residues. The germline CDR1 and CDR2 sequences are MNHEY and SMNVEV (reference sequence). The CDR3 loop reads CASRPSGGASETQYF. The CDR3 DNA follows: TGTGCCAGCAGACCTAGCGGGGGGGCCTCGGAGACCCAGTACTTC.

The chain joins TRBV3-1 (or the pseudogene TRBV3-2) to TRBJ2-3; 8 bases are shared with TRBD2. Germline trimming cut 0 bases from V and 7 bases from J; bases unmatched to any gene: 6. The CDR3 runs 15 residues. Germline CDR1 is LGHDT and CDR2 is YNNKEL (reference sequence). CDR3: CASSQDGTRVYTQYF. DNA for the CDR3: TGTGCCAGCAGCCAAGATGGGACTAGGGTGTATACGCAGTATTTT.

The chain recombines TRBV3-1 (or the pseudogene TRBV3-2) with TRBJ2-1, with a possible D match to TRBD2 (6 bases). The CDR3 length is 14 residues. The germline V gene encodes CDR1 LGHDT and CDR2 YNNKEL (reference sequence). V was trimmed by 4 bases and J by 7 bases, leaving 14 bases between them. DNA for the CDR3: TGTGCCAGCAGCCGTAGCGGCATAGTTAATGAGCAGTTCTTC. Translating it yields CASSRSGIVNEQFF.

V gene TRBV3-1 (or the pseudogene TRBV3-2) combines with J gene TRBJ2-5; 13 bases fit TRBD2. This CDR3 spans 16 amino acids. The germline V gene encodes CDR1 LGHDT and CDR2 YNNKEL (reference sequence). V lost 3 bases and J lost 5; bases outside the gene matches: 6. CDR3 DNA: TGTGCCAGCAGCCAGGGACTAGCGGGGCGGGGGGAGACCCAGTACTTC. The encoded protein is CASSQGLAGRGETQYF.

The chain carries TRBV24-1 and TRBJ2-2, with 7 bases aligning to TRBD1. The CDR3 spans 14 residues. V gave up 5 bases and J gave up 6 bases; unmatched junction bases: 5. The germline CDR1 and CDR2 sequences are KGHDR and SFDVKD. In nucleotides, the CDR3 is TGTGCCACCAGTGCCGCCCAGGGGGCCGGGGAGCTGTTTTTT. Its translation is CATSAAQGAGELFF.

The chain recombines TRBV27 with TRBJ1-4, with D maybe TRBD1 (5 bases). V gave up 0 bases and J gave up 10 bases, with 18 bases separating them. The CDR3 has 16 amino acids. The germline V gene has CDR1 MNHEY and CDR2 SMNVEV (reference sequence). The CDR3, as DNA: TGTGCCAGCAGTTTATCATGGCGGCAGGCCACAGGAAAACTGTTTTTT. Its protein product is CASSLSWRQATGKLFF.

The chain uses TRBV19 and TRBJ2-1, with a possible D match to TRBD1 (6 bases). The ends were cut back, 5 bases at V and 5 bases at J, with 19 bases in the middle. Germline V gives CDR1 LNHDA, CDR2 SQIVND (reference sequence). The length of the CDR3 is 16 residues. The CDR3 protein is CASSPTYRVSHNEQFF. The CDR3 DNA reads as TGTGCCAGTAGTCCAACCTACAGGGTATCACACAATGAGCAGTTCTTC. The whole variable domain, filled in from reference TRBV19 and TRBJ2-1, reads DGGITQSPKYLFRKEGQNVTLSCEQNLNHDAMYWYRQDPGQGLRLIYYSQIVNDFQKGDIAEGYSVSREKKESFPLTVTSAQKNPTAFYLCASSPTYRVSHNEQFFGPGTRLTVL.

The genes are TRBV11-2 and TRBJ2-1; 8 bases fit TRBD2. With V trimmed by 5 bases and J by 6 bases, 3 bases remained unmatched. The CDR3 length is 13 residues. Per the germline V gene, CDR1 is SGHAT and CDR2 is FQNNGV. The CDR3 sequence: CASSSGLANEQFF. The DNA for the CDR3 is TGTGCCAGCAGCAGCGGACTAGCCAATGAGCAGTTCTTC.

The rearrangement uses TRBV5-6 and TRBJ1-1; 7 nucleotides line up with TRBD1. Germline CDR1 SGHDT, CDR2 YYEEEE. This CDR3 has 13 amino acids. The V and J ends lost 3 bases and 9 bases, in that order; junction bases with no gene match: 8. The DNA for the CDR3 is TGTGCCAGCAGCTGGTACGGGACAGCCCAAGCTTTCTTT. It is translated as CASSWYGTAQAFF.